Following are 6 T cell receptor beta chains from one sample sequenced in a study of human T cells and chemical hapten exposure. TCRdb reprocessed the RACE reads via MiXCR and lists one record per CDR3 protein. Among just under 350,000 distinct CDR3 sequences listed, approximately 6.9% were seen once. Regarding time point: patch test 1, 2 weeks after DPC sensitization. As for treatment: therapeutic diphenylcyclopropenone sensitization with weekly scalp DPC. The sequences come from whole blood, collected in connection with sensitization to the hapten diphenylcyclopropenone (DPC). These receptors were obtained from a woman in her late teens or twenties with alopecia areata. Some clones in this sample may be carry-over from other donors' samples.

This chain joins TRBV6-5 and TRBJ2-5; D is unresolved. This CDR3 has 16 residues. The V end was cut by 0 bases, the J end by 0 bases, with 11 bases between. Germline V gene lookup returns CDR1 MNHEY and CDR2 SVGAGI. CDR3 nucleotides: TGTGCCAGCAGTTACTCCTCCAGAGTTTACCAAGAGACCCAGTACTTC. The encoded protein is CASSYSSRVYQETQYF.

This clonotype was seen a few times. This sequence joins TRBV7-9 and TRBJ1-4; tentative D call: TRBD1 (6 bases). The germline CDR1 and CDR2 sequences are SEHNR and FQNEAQ (reference sequence). This CDR3 has 18 residues. Trimming removed 4 bases at V and 0 bases at J, with 18 bases between. CDR3 nucleotides: TGTGCCAGCAGCTCATTCGGACAGCCCCGTGCAACTAATGAAAAACTGTTTTTT. It encodes CASSSFGQPRATNEKLFF.

V usage is TRBV11-2 and J usage is TRBJ2-1, with D perhaps being TRBD1 or TRBD2 (5 bases each). The CDR3 totals 12 residues. Germline V gene lookup returns CDR1 SGHAT and CDR2 FQNNGV. V lost 10 bases and J lost 3, with 10 bases in between. As DNA, the CDR3 is TGTGCCATCGGGGCTATCTACAATGAGCAGTTCTTC. Its translation is CAIGAIYNEQFF.

This clonotype was counted ten times or more. The V and J genes are TRBV7-2 and TRBJ2-5; 9 bases agree with TRBD2. Germline V CDR1 and CDR2: SGHTA, FQGNSA. There are 15 residues in the CDR3. V lost 5 bases and J lost 5; bases outside the gene matches: 9. CDR3 nucleotide sequence: TGTGCCAGCAGCACCACTGGCGGGGGGGCGGAGACCCAGTACTTC. This translates into CASSTTGGGAETQYF. Full variable domain (outside the CDR3, taken from reference TRBV7-2 and TRBJ2-5): GAGVSQSPSNKVTEKGKDVELRCDPISGHTALYWYRQSLGQGLEFLIYFQGNSAPDKSGLPSDRFSAERTGGSVSTLTIQRTQQEDSAVYLCASSTTGGGAETQYFGPGTRLLVL.

The chain uses TRBV3-1 and TRBJ2-7, with D hard to call. From germline, CDR1 is LGHDT and CDR2 YNNKEL (reference sequence). This CDR3 has 15 residues. The V end lost 2 bases, the J end lost 1 base, and 12 bases lay between the germline ends. For the CDR3, the DNA is TGTGCCAGCAGCCAATGGTGGGCTAGATCCTACGAGCAGTACTTC. This gives the protein CASSQWWARSYEQYF.

This clonotype was found many times. The chain couples TRBV7-3 to TRBJ2-7; 9 bases line up with TRBD2. CDR3 length: 13 amino acids. Germline loops: CDR1 SGHTA, CDR2 FQGTGA. The V segment lost 5 bases and the J segment 5 bases; nucleotides outside the gene matches: 4. Here the CDR3 DNA reads TGTGCCAGCAGCGAGGGACTAGCCCACGAGCAGTACTTC. It translates to CASSEGLAHEQYF.